This T cell receptor beta chain was sequenced for a study of blood T cell repertoires in COVID-19. Overall study context: There were acute and convalescent COVID-19 samples, and they came from the United States, Italy and Spain. Sample material is recorded as cDNA or gDNA derived from T cells, B-cell-depleted T cells, or PBMCs.

Study processing details: By means of reference gene primer amplification, nucleated cell counts were estimated. Sequencing was performed with immunoSEQ multiplex PCR; in TCRdb, only in-frame clones are kept and a portion is missing. V, J and clone size reflect that table, while D and trimming were determined from the DNA. In the table there are 200,000 to 250,000 clones, approximately 80% of which are singletons. In Seattle, patients joined the study during active infection and were tracked longitudinally. Germline loops: CDR1 DFQATT, CDR2 SNEGSKA (reference sequence). The CDR3 extends over 11 amino acids. Trimming cost V 2 bases and J 8 bases, with 6 bases left between them.

Material for sequencing was peripheral blood. The sequence derives from a woman over 75 with COVID-19, enrolled during active disease. The rearrangement links TRBV20-1 to TRBJ1-4; D is undetermined. The CDR3 sequence: CSARIVEKLFF. CDR3 DNA sequence: TGCAGTGCTAGAATTGTAGAAAAACTGTTTTTT.